These 23 T cell receptor beta chains were sequenced from one sample in a study of post-analysis software for immune sequencing data. Findings of the study overall: In patients, 4 to 6 TRBV segments were more frequent than in controls, with TRBV5-6, TRBV5-1 and TRBV20-1 among them.

These receptors lack a known antigen. Unique-molecular-identifier-tagged TCR beta cDNA libraries were used. Via MiXCR, TCRdb re-called the PCR reads, giving one row per CDR3 protein. The sample lists roughly 700,000 distinct CDR3 sequences; 30% were seen once. The sample taken for sequencing was blood. The source is a girl aged 5 to 17 with multiple sclerosis.

A remark on this clonotype: Being one base from a much bigger clone, this may be a read error. CDR3 bases: TGTGCCACCGGTGATTACACGCGGGATACGCAGTATTTT. Its protein is CATGDYTRDTQYF. The rearrangement links TRBV24-1 to TRBJ2-3; D unclear. Germline CDR1 and CDR2: KGHDR and SFDVKD. The CDR3 is 13 amino acids.

The gene calls are TRBV3-1 and TRBJ1-2; D ambiguous. This CDR3 region has 15 residues. Germline lookup yields CDR1 LGHDT and CDR2 YNNKEL (reference sequence). The V gene lost 1 base and the J gene lost 4 bases, with 13 bases spanning the gap. CDR3 bases: TGTGCCAGCAGCCAAGGCTCAGATTTGAGCTATGGCTACACCTTC. Translated: CASSQGSDLSYGYTF. The full variable domain, completed using reference TRBV3-1 and TRBJ1-2, is DTAVSQTPKYLVTQMGNDKSIKCEQNLGHDTMYWYKQDSKKFLKIMFSYNNKELIINETVPNRFSPKSPDKAHLNLHINSLELGDSAVYFCASSQGSDLSYGYTFGSGTRLTVV.

This chain joins TRBV6-1 and TRBJ1-5, with a weak D call TRBD1 (6 bases). V lost 6 bases and J 6 bases, leaving 15 bases between the germline ends. The CDR3 extends over 14 amino acids. Germline V gene sequence: CDR1 MNHNS, CDR2 SASEGT. CDR3 residues: CASRVTGTGQPQHF. The CDR3 coding sequence is TGTGCCAGCAGAGTAACAGGGACGGGTCAGCCCCAGCATTTT.

This clonotype occurred many times. The V gene is TRBV5-1, the J gene TRBJ2-7, with unresolved D. V was shortened by 7 bases and J by 2 bases, with 7 bases between the two germline ends. Germline CDR1 SGHRS, CDR2 YFSETQ. CDR3 length: 11 residues. In nucleotides, the CDR3 is TGCGCCAGCCGGTCCGCCTACGAGCAGTACTTC. Its translation is CASRSAYEQYF. The full variable domain, completed using reference TRBV5-1 and TRBJ2-7, is KAGVTQTPRYLIKTRGQQVTLSCSPISGHRSVSWYQQTPGQGLQFLFEYFSETQRNKGNFPGRFSGRQFSNSRSEMNVSTLELGDSALYLCASRSAYEQYFGPGTRLTVT.

This clonotype was seen more than once but under ten times. The rearrangement links TRBV6-5 to TRBJ2-3; D not resolved. The ends were cut back, 8 bases at V and 2 bases at J, with 11 bases in the middle. This CDR3 contains 13 residues. Germline V gene sequence: CDR1 MNHEY, CDR2 SVGAGI. The CDR3 DNA sequence: TGTGCCAGCCAGGTCGCGCCCACAGATACGCAGTATTTT. This encodes CASQVAPTDTQYF.

The chain has TRBV6-2 or TRBV6-3 and TRBJ1-2, with 9 nucleotides matching TRBD1. Looked up from germline, CDR1 is MNHEY and CDR2 is SVGEGT. V dropped 2 bases and J dropped 2; count of bases not matched to a gene: 9. This CDR3 comprises 17 residues. The CDR3 loop is CASSYPGQGPSNYGYTF. For the CDR3, the DNA is TGTGCCAGCAGTTACCCCGGACAGGGGCCCTCAAACTATGGCTACACCTTC.

The chain joins TRBV5-5 to TRBJ1-5; tentative D call: TRBD1 (5 bases). The V gene's germline CDR1 is SGHKS and CDR2 YYEKEE (reference sequence). This CDR3 is 15 amino acids long. The germline V and J ends were trimmed by 4 bases and 4 bases, with 15 bases remaining between them. The CDR3 DNA sequence: TGTGCCAGCAGCCCGGTCGGGGCGAGGAATCAGCCCCAGCATTTT. Translating it yields CASSPVGARNQPQHF.

The chain's CDR3 is CATKLTGGVADTQYF. In nucleotides, the CDR3 is TGCGCCACCAAGCTGACAGGGGGCGTTGCAGATACGCAGTATTTT. The chain couples TRBV5-1 to TRBJ2-3, with TRBD1 matching 10 bases. V lost 9 bases and J lost 4; bases outside the gene matches: 11. The CDR3 is 15 amino acids. Germline assignment: CDR1 SGHRS and CDR2 YFSETQ. The variable domain in full, with the rest retrieved from reference TRBV5-1 and TRBJ2-3, is KAGVTQTPRYLIKTRGQQVTLSCSPISGHRSVSWYQQTPGQGLQFLFEYFSETQRNKGNFPGRFSGRQFSNSRSEMNVSTLELGDSALYLCATKLTGGVADTQYFGPGTRLTVL.

This clonotype has more than one count but fewer than ten. This chain connects TRBV7-9 to TRBJ1-2, with D possibly TRBD1 on 6 matching bases. Trimming took off 1 base at V and 4 bases at J, with 13 bases between the two ends. Per the germline V gene, CDR1 is SEHNR and CDR2 is FQNEAQ (reference sequence). CDR3 length: 15 amino acids. The CDR3 DNA is TGTGCCAGCAGCTTAGATCTCGGACAGCCCTATGGCTACACCTTC. Translation: CASSLDLGQPYGYTF. The variable domain in full, completed from reference TRBV7-9 and TRBJ1-2, reads DTGVSQNPRHKITKRGQNVTFRCDPISEHNRLYWYRQTLGQGPEFLTYFQNEAQLEKSRLLSDRFSAERPKGSFSTLEIQRTEQGDSAMYLCASSLDLGQPYGYTFGSGTRLTVV.

The rearrangement joins TRBV11-2 to TRBJ2-5; D possibly corresponds to TRBD2 (5 bases). Germline assignment: CDR1 SGHAT and CDR2 FQNNGV. V was pared by 3 bases and J by 0 bases, with 11 bases between. The CDR3 sequence is 15 residues long. CDR3 region: CASSFRLSYQETQYF. CDR3 DNA: TGTGCCAGCAGCTTTAGACTATCGTACCAAGAGACCCAGTACTTC.

This clonotype was seen only a few times. V usage is TRBV3-1 and J usage is TRBJ1-2; 9 nucleotides agree with TRBD1. With V trimmed by 8 bases and J by 2 bases, 3 bases remained unmatched. CDR1 is LGHDT, CDR2 YNNKEL, per germline (reference sequence). This CDR3 is built from 13 residues. CDR3 coding DNA: TGTGCCAGCCGGGACAGGGAAAACTATGGCTACACCTTC. Amino acids: CASRDRENYGYTF.

This clonotype was recorded many times. The chain is built from TRBV21-1 and TRBJ2-7. TRBV21-1 is labeled a pseudogene. CDR3 length equals 12 residues. CDR3 in amino acids: CASSKGLLEQYF. The CDR3 coding sequence is TGTGCCAGCAGCAAGGGACTTCTCGAGCAGTACTTC.

This chain uses TRBV11-2 with TRBJ1-6, with D possibly being TRBD1 (5 bases). CDR3 length equals 13 residues. Germline assignment: CDR1 SGHAT and CDR2 FQNNGV. V gave up 1 base and J gave up 13 bases, with 11 bases separating them. This CDR3 is CASSLAGASPLHF. The CDR3, as DNA: TGTGCCAGCAGCTTAGCTGGGGCAAGTCCCCTCCACTTT.

The chain links TRBV13 to TRBJ2-5; 14 nucleotides agree with TRBD2. Germline trimming cut 8 bases from V and 5 bases from J; bases unmatched to any gene: 13. The germline gives CDR1 PRHDT, CDR2 FYEKMQ (reference sequence). The CDR3 is 17 amino acids. The CDR3 DNA sequence: TGTGCCAGCTCCCGACTAGCGGGGGGGCCGGTCGGGGAGACCCAGTACTTC. This codes for CASSRLAGGPVGETQYF.

The V call is TRBV6-6, the J call TRBJ1-5; no reliable D call. There are 13 residues in the CDR3. Germline-derived CDR1 and CDR2 are MNHNY and SVGAGI (reference sequence). Trimming cost V 2 bases and J 3 bases, with 5 bases left between them. CDR3 loop: CASSYGNNQPQHF. The CDR3 DNA reads TGTGCCAGCAGTTACGGGAACAATCAGCCCCAGCATTTT.

The CDR3 DNA reads TGCGCCAGCAGCCCGAGTGGACTAGCGGGTTCGTGGAATGAGCAGTTCTTC. This encodes CASSPSGLAGSWNEQFF. V is TRBV5-1 and J is TRBJ2-1, with TRBD2 matching 11 bases. The CDR3 runs to 17 residues. CDR1 is SGHRS and CDR2 is YFSETQ in the germline V gene. With V trimmed by 4 bases and J by 7 bases, 13 bases remained unmatched. The entire variable domain, with the rest obtained from reference TRBV5-1 and TRBJ2-1, is as follows: KAGVTQTPRYLIKTRGQQVTLSCSPISGHRSVSWYQQTPGQGLQFLFEYFSETQRNKGNFPGRFSGRQFSNSRSEMNVSTLELGDSALYLCASSPSGLAGSWNEQFFGPGTRLTVL.

As for this clonotype: A single base separates this from a much larger clone, so it may be a read error. The V and J genes are TRBV28 and TRBJ2-7, with D perhaps TRBD1 or TRBD2 (5 bases each). The better agreement between TRBJ2-5 and the DNA end casts doubt on the J call. Germline lookup yields CDR1 MDHEN and CDR2 SYDVKM. This CDR3 contains 13 residues. The CDR3 sequence is CASSSHGGETQYF. The CDR3 nucleotides are TGTGCCAGCTCTTCTCATGGGGGAGAGACCCAGTACTTC.

This clonotype came up many times. The genes are TRBV4-1 and TRBJ2-1, with D maybe TRBD2 (7 bases). Germline CDR1 reads MGHRA; CDR2 reads YSYEKL. V dropped 4 bases and J dropped 4 bases, with 14 bases sitting between them. CDR3 length equals 15 residues. CDR3 coding DNA: TGCGCCAGCAGCCTCGGGCGGGGGCGTTACAATGAGCAGTTCTTC. It specifies CASSLGRGRYNEQFF.

This chain uses TRBV29-1 with TRBJ2-1; TRBD2 agrees at 11 bases. Germline V gene data show CDR1 as SQVTM and CDR2 as ANQGSEA. This CDR3 spans 16 amino acids. After removal of 7 bases from V and 4 bases from J, the junction contained 12 bases not matched to a gene. The CDR3 spells CSGFGHRLAGYNEQFF. The CDR3 region has the DNA TGCAGCGGATTCGGGCACAGACTAGCGGGATACAATGAGCAGTTCTTC.

The table lists this clonotype with a few counts. The rearrangement joins TRBV29-1 to TRBJ2-3, with 7 bases fitting TRBD2. Germline-derived CDR1 and CDR2 are SQVTM and ANQGSEA. J was trimmed by 2 bases and V by 5 bases; bases with no gene match: 16. This CDR3 is built from 17 residues. DNA of the CDR3: TGCAGCGTTCGAACACGCGGGGGACGGTCTCCCACAGATACGCAGTATTTT. This encodes CSVRTRGGRSPTDTQYF.

The V and J genes are TRBV10-3 and TRBJ1-1; D gene unclear. CDR1 is ENHRY and CDR2 is SYGVKD in the germline V gene. The CDR3 has 14 amino acids. V was trimmed by 0 bases and J by 0 bases, leaving 5 bases between them. The CDR3 nucleotides read TGTGCCATCAGTGAGTCCCAGCTGAACACTGAAGCTTTCTTT. It translates to CAISESQLNTEAFF.

Only a few counts were recorded for this clonotype. The chain has TRBV6-4 and TRBJ2-6; 9 bases agree with TRBD1. The V and J ends lost 3 bases and 2 bases, in that order; junction bases with no gene match: 2. CDR1 and CDR2 (germline): MRHNA, SNTAGT. The CDR3 contains 16 residues. CDR3 in amino acids: CASSENRGPGANVLTF. DNA of the CDR3: TGTGCCAGCAGTGAGAACAGGGGGCCTGGGGCCAACGTCCTGACTTTC.

The chain couples TRBV18 to TRBJ1-4; D remains ambiguous. Trimming stripped 2 bases from V and 8 bases from J, with 6 bases between. Germline V gives CDR1 KGHSH, CDR2 LQKENI. The CDR3 runs to 12 residues. CDR3 nucleotide sequence: TGTGCCAGCTCACCAGGGAACGAAAAACTGTTTTTT. Its translation: CASSPGNEKLFF.